Presented here are 27 T cell receptor beta chains from one specimen sequenced in a study of T cell responses to AZD1222 COVID-19 vaccine. Produced via immunoSEQ multiplex PCR; TCRdb's table is partial and in-frame only. This sample has approximately 270,000 clones, with almost 95% found just once. The sequenced sample was peripheral blood, obtained 28 days after the second AZD1222 dose. These receptors all stem from an adult who received the AZD1222 COVID-19 vaccine.

V is TRBV5-1 and J is TRBJ2-5; the match to TRBD2 covers 8 bases. CDR1 is SGHRS and CDR2 is YFSETQ in the germline V gene. J gave up 5 bases and V 6 bases, and 12 bases lay outside the gene matches. The CDR3 totals 15 residues. CDR3 nucleotides: TGCGCCAGCACAACCGGGAGCGGGAGTACGGAGACCCAGTACTTC. Encoded protein: CASTTGSGSTETQYF.

The chain joins TRBV3-1 (or the pseudogene TRBV3-2) to TRBJ2-3; D ambiguous. Germline loops: CDR1 LGHDT, CDR2 YNNKEL (reference sequence). The CDR3 is 13 residues long. V shed 0 bases and J shed 3 bases, with 4 bases lying between them. Here the CDR3 DNA reads TGTGCCAGCAGCCAAGATGTGACAGATACGCAGTATTTT. Translating gives CASSQDVTDTQYF.

V and J are TRBV10-3 and TRBJ1-6; possibly TRBD1 for D (6 bases). Trimming cost V 3 bases and J 5 bases, with 8 bases left between them. CDR3 length equals 14 residues. Germline lookup yields CDR1 ENHRY and CDR2 SYGVKD. DNA of the CDR3: TGTGCCATCAGTGAAGGGGGAAATAATTCACCCCTCCACTTT. Protein product: CAISEGGNNSPLHF.

The chain employs TRBV6-2 or TRBV6-3 and TRBJ1-2, with D possibly being TRBD1 (5 bases). Germline CDR1 MNHEY, CDR2 SVGEGT. V shed 2 bases and J shed 6 bases, with 16 bases lying between them. CDR3 size: 15 residues. CDR3 DNA sequence: TGTGCCAGCAGTTACGTTCCAGGGAGGAGGGATGGCTACACCTTC. Protein: CASSYVPGRRDGYTF.

This chain links TRBV7-9 with TRBJ1-1; D is perhaps TRBD1 (5 bases). Looked up from germline, CDR1 is SEHNR and CDR2 is FQNEAQ (reference sequence). The CDR3 has 12 amino acids. V shed 5 bases and J shed 3 bases, with 7 bases lying between them. The CDR3 DNA reads TGTGCCAGCAGCACGGGGCACACTGAAGCTTTCTTT. Its protein is CASSTGHTEAFF. Drawing the rest from reference TRBV7-9 and TRBJ1-1, the complete variable domain is DTGVSQNPRHKITKRGQNVTFRCDPISEHNRLYWYRQTLGQGPEFLTYFQNEAQLEKSRLLSDRFSAERPKGSFSTLEIQRTEQGDSAMYLCASSTGHTEAFFGQGTRLTVV.

The DNA for the CDR3 is TGTGCCAGTAGTCGCCGGGGGGGGGACACTGAAGCTTTCTTT. Translating it yields CASSRRGGDTEAFF. This rearrangement joins TRBV19 to TRBJ1-1; a possible D gene is TRBD1 (5 bases). CDR1 is LNHDA, CDR2 SQIVND, per germline (reference sequence). The germline V and J ends were trimmed by 5 bases and 3 bases, with 13 bases remaining between them. The CDR3 is 14 residues long. Supplemented by reference TRBV19 and TRBJ1-1, the full variable domain reads DGGITQSPKYLFRKEGQNVTLSCEQNLNHDAMYWYRQDPGQGLRLIYYSQIVNDFQKGDIAEGYSVSREKKESFPLTVTSAQKNPTAFYLCASSRRGGDTEAFFGQGTRLTVV.

The V gene is TRBV12-3 or TRBV12-4, the J gene TRBJ2-2, with D unclear. The CDR3 loop spans 12 amino acids. Trimming pared 7 bases from V and 4 bases from J, leaving 7 bases between. CDR3 nucleotide sequence: TGTGCCAGCACCCCTTTCACCGGGGAGCTGTTTTTT. As protein: CASTPFTGELFF.

The J gene is TRBJ1-4, the V gene TRBV6-1, with D possibly being TRBD1 (5 bases). Trimming took 1 base from V and 7 from J, leaving 10 bases between them. The germline V gene encodes CDR1 MNHNS and CDR2 SASEGT. This CDR3 spans 14 amino acids. CDR3 DNA: TGTGCCAGCAGTGAAGGGACATCATCTGAAAAACTGTTTTTT. It encodes CASSEGTSSEKLFF.

This chain links TRBV4-1 with TRBJ2-7; a weak D match, TRBD1 (5 bases). Germline CDR1 MGHRA, CDR2 YSYEKL. This CDR3 has 14 residues. Trimming pared 0 bases from V and 7 bases from J, leaving 13 bases between. DNA of the CDR3: TGCGCCAGCAGCCAAGAGCGATCAGGGCGGGAGCAGTACTTC. Translation gives CASSQERSGREQYF.

This clone was seen once. V usage is TRBV7-2 and J usage is TRBJ2-7, with D tentatively TRBD2 (6 bases). Germline CDR1 SGHTA, CDR2 FQGNSA. The CDR3 is 13 amino acids. Trimming shortened V by 2 bases and J by 6 bases, and 11 bases separated the two germline ends. CDR3: CASSLLIGGEQYF. CDR3 coding DNA: TGTGCCAGCAGCTTACTAATCGGGGGCGAGCAGTACTTC. Using reference TRBV7-2 and TRBJ2-7 for the parts outside the CDR3, the full variable domain is GAGVSQSPSNKVTEKGKDVELRCDPISGHTALYWYRQSLGQGLEFLIYFQGNSAPDKSGLPSDRFSAERTGGSVSTLTIQRTQQEDSAVYLCASSLLIGGEQYFGPGTRLTVT.

V usage is TRBV4-2 and J usage is TRBJ2-1, with TRBD2 identical over 7 bases. With V trimmed by 5 bases and J by 10 bases, 14 bases remained unmatched. The CDR3 is 15 residues long. Germline CDR1 and CDR2: LGHNA and YNFKEQ. This CDR3 is CASSTSLAARGEQFF. In DNA, the CDR3 is TGTGCCAGCAGCACCTCGCTAGCGGCACGGGGAGAGCAGTTCTTC.

The chain's CDR3 is CAVLRVGGAEAFF. The CDR3 bases are TGTGCCGTCCTCAGGGTGGGCGGCGCTGAAGCTTTCTTT. This chain links TRBV6-5 with TRBJ1-1; a weak D match, TRBD1 (5 bases). Deletions cut 11 bases from V and 6 bases from J, with 19 bases between. The germline V gene has CDR1 MNHEY and CDR2 SVGAGI. CDR3 length: 13 amino acids.

The rearrangement links TRBV5-1 to TRBJ1-5; 7 nucleotides match TRBD1. From germline, CDR1 is SGHRS and CDR2 YFSETQ. CDR3 size: 15 residues. V shed 1 base and J 3 bases; nucleotides not matched to a gene: 4. CDR3 DNA sequence: TGCGCCAGCAGCTTGTCGGGACAGTTCAATCAGCCCCAGCATTTT. Its protein is CASSLSGQFNQPQHF.

Note on this clone: Other DNA sequences within the sample encode an identical CDR3. J is TRBJ1-5 and V is TRBV2, with unresolved D. The V end was cut by 5 bases, the J end by 2 bases, with 4 bases between. The CDR3 has 12 amino acids. CDR1 and CDR2 from the germline V gene are SNHLY and FYNNEI. CDR3 in DNA: TGTGCCAGCAGTCCAGGCAATCAGCCCCAGCATTTT. This sequence encodes CASSPGNQPQHF.

This sequence joins TRBV4-3 and TRBJ1-1; tentative D call: TRBD1 (6 bases). Trimming removed 0 bases from V and 4 bases from J, with 9 bases in between. Germline CDR1 and CDR2: LGHNA and YSLEER. The CDR3 runs 14 residues. This chain's CDR3 is CASSQDWGRTEAFF. DNA for the CDR3: TGCGCCAGCAGCCAAGATTGGGGGCGCACTGAAGCTTTCTTT.

V is TRBV4-1 and J is TRBJ1-6; TRBD1 is a possible D gene (5 bases). The CDR3 is 17 residues long. Germline V gene lookup returns CDR1 MGHRA and CDR2 YSYEKL. The V end lost 1 base, the J end lost 4 bases, and 14 bases lay between the germline ends. For the CDR3, the DNA is TGCGCCAGCAGCCAAGGCCTTCCCCGGGGGTATAATTCACCCCTCCACTTT. It codes for CASSQGLPRGYNSPLHF.

The chain uses TRBV29-1 and TRBJ2-5; possible D gene TRBD2, 5 bases. The germline V gene encodes CDR1 SQVTM and CDR2 ANQGSEA. V was clipped by 6 bases and J by 4 bases, with 21 bases between them. The CDR3 is 15 residues long. The CDR3 loop is CSVSPARAGGETQYF. CDR3 bases: TGCAGCGTCTCCCCGGCAAGGGCCGGAGGAGAGACCCAGTACTTC.

Only one count was recorded for this clone. The chain couples TRBV28 to TRBJ1-2; D is uncertain. The CDR3 is 12 residues long. The V gene's germline CDR1 is MDHEN and CDR2 SYDVKM. The V and J ends lost 3 bases and 7 bases respectively, with 9 bases between them. The CDR3 DNA reads as TGTGCCAGCAGTTTCTCCGTGCGTGGCTACACCTTC. This encodes CASSFSVRGYTF.

This rearrangement joins TRBV11-1 to TRBJ2-3; D is possibly TRBD2 (5 bases). Per the germline V gene, CDR1 is SGHAT and CDR2 is FQDESV (reference sequence). V dropped 1 base and J dropped 5 bases, with 13 bases sitting between them. This CDR3 spans 15 amino acids. The CDR3, as DNA: TGTGCCAGCAGCTTAGTGTCCCCGGAGGAAGATACGCAGTATTTT. It codes for CASSLVSPEEDTQYF.

The genes are TRBV15 and TRBJ1-5, with TRBD1 matching 10 bases. V trimming: 1 base; J trimming: 5 bases; junction bases outside the gene matches: 11. This CDR3 contains 18 residues. CDR1 LNHNV and CDR2 YYDKDF come from the germline V gene (reference sequence). For the CDR3, the DNA is TGTGCCACCAGCAGAGCCTTTAACCGGGACAGGGGAGATCAGCCCCAGCATTTT. Amino acids: CATSRAFNRDRGDQPQHF.

The chain carries TRBV14 and TRBJ2-7; no firm D call. Germline CDR1 is SGHDN and CDR2 is FVKESK. CDR3 size: 11 residues. Trimming removed 2 bases from V and 7 bases from J, with 6 bases in between. The CDR3 sequence is CASSQLWEQYF. CDR3 DNA: TGTGCCAGCAGCCAATTGTGGGAGCAGTACTTC.

This sequence joins TRBV11-2 and TRBJ1-1, with D tentatively TRBD1 (5 bases). The CDR3 totals 15 residues. In germline, CDR1 is SGHAT, CDR2 FQNNGV. The germline V and J ends were trimmed by 6 bases and 0 bases, with 14 bases remaining between them. This CDR3 is CASSHERGMNTEAFF. The CDR3 bases are TGTGCCAGCAGTCATGAACGGGGGATGAACACTGAAGCTTTCTTT.

The rearrangement links TRBV5-1 to TRBJ1-1; 9 positions agree with TRBD1. Germline CDR1 SGHRS, CDR2 YFSETQ. CDR3 size: 16 residues. Trimming took 0 bases from V and 1 from J; bases not matched to a gene: 4. The CDR3 DNA reads TGCGCCAGCAGCTTGGTACCACAGGGGGCGAACACTGAAGCTTTCTTT. This sequence encodes CASSLVPQGANTEAFF.

The chain is built from TRBV27 and TRBJ1-2; D uncertain. The CDR3 runs to 12 residues. Trimming took off 4 bases at V and 8 bases at J, with 11 bases between the two ends. Germline V lookup: CDR1 MNHEY, CDR2 SMNVEV (reference sequence). CDR3 nucleotides: TGTGCCAGCAGTTCATACCTCGGAGGCTACACCTTC. Translation: CASSSYLGGYTF.

V is TRBV27 and J is TRBJ2-5; 9 bases map to TRBD2. The V and J ends lost 7 bases and 4 bases, in that order; junction bases with no gene match: 13. Germline lookup yields CDR1 MNHEY and CDR2 SMNVEV (reference sequence). This CDR3 spans 16 amino acids. CDR3 nucleotide sequence: TGTGCCAGCAAAGCAGAGGCGGGGGGGCCTGGAGAGACCCAGTACTTC. Encoded protein: CASKAEAGGPGETQYF.

The chain links TRBV28 to TRBJ1-3, with 7 bases fitting TRBD1. V lost 6 bases, J lost 1 base, and 3 bases stayed unmatched. There are 14 residues in the CDR3. CDR1 and CDR2 from the germline V gene are MDHEN and SYDVKM. CDR3 residues: CASRPTGSGNTIYF. CDR3 nucleotide sequence: TGTGCCAGCAGGCCGACAGGGTCTGGAAACACCATATATTTT.

The V call is TRBV5-8, the J call TRBJ2-3, with D unclear. Germline V gene sequence: CDR1 SGHTS, CDR2 YDEGEE. V was clipped by 0 bases and J by 2 bases, with 7 bases between them. The CDR3 extends over 14 amino acids. CDR3 sequence: CASSLVPTTDTQYF. The CDR3, as DNA: TGTGCCAGCAGCTTGGTACCCACCACAGATACGCAGTATTTT.